The T cell receptor (beta chain) under discussion was sequenced for a study of blood T cell repertoires in COVID-19. The overall study: The cDNA or gDNA used as material had been derived from T cells, B-cell-depleted T cells, or PBMCs.

The CDR3 consists of 17 residues. The V and J ends lost 4 bases and 0 bases, in that order; junction bases with no gene match: 5. Per germline, CDR1 MNHEY and CDR2 SMNVEV (reference sequence). Assay: immunoSEQ multiplex PCR; the TCRdb copy retains only in-frame clones and omits some. The repertoire includes 400,000 to 500,000 clones, 88% of them detected once, and 1.4% to 1.5% sits in the top ten. Sequences were obtained from PBMCs or T cells enriched from blood (not recorded which). This receptor was identified in a young woman who had been exposed to COVID-19. The chain employs TRBV27 and TRBJ1-6, with 8 positions matching TRBD1. In DNA, the CDR3 is TGTGCCAGCAGTTGGGACAGGCCTAACTCCTATAATTCACCCCTCCACTTT. Translation gives CASSWDRPNSYNSPLHF.